This paragraph reports one TCR beta chain. The antigen it binds to is not known. Base-call qualities are not available, and no considerably larger clone is one nucleotide away. The record originates from a study of T-cell reconstitution after alpha-beta-depleted transplantation in children listed by TCRdb under 2016. About the full investigation: The study quantitatively tracked T-cell immune reconstitution after TCRalphabeta/CD19-depleted allogeneic hematopoietic cell transplantation in children using TCR repertoire profiling. Study-wide conclusions, independent of this receptor: The apparently early recovery of alphabetaT-cell counts about two months after transplant reportedly depended on only several hundred rapidly expanded clones that came from non-depleted graft cells. In some patients, the high TCRbeta diversity seen at day 60 was put down to recipient T cells and intrathymic progenitors that had survived conditioning. Over the following months the frequencies of hyperexpanded clones went down, and after one year T-cell counts and TCRbeta diversity were mostly credited to newly produced T cells.

From the cysteine up to the phenylalanine, the CDR3 has a length of 14 residues. Of all the DNA, just the CDR3 is kept, 42 bases in frame from base 1. CDR1 SGHRS and CDR2 YFSETQ were looked up in the germline V gene. V is pared back by 9 bases and J by 8 bases, with 20 bases lying between the germline termini. The treatment or condition label, as the study defines it: allogeneic hematopoietic cell transplantation with graft depleted of TCRalphabeta T cells and CD19 B cells. TCRalphabeta/CD19-depleted allogeneic hematopoietic cell grafts were given to the transplant recipients, all of whom were children. The library came from PCR. The run used an Illumina HiSeq 2500. To normalize quantification of the TCRbeta repertoire, the TCR libraries were built with molecular barcoding that relied on unique molecular identifiers. TCRdb handled the public reads itself, with Q25 trimming in fastp and clone calling in MiXCR, and kept productive beta chains. Duplicate CDR3 protein sequences are folded into a single record with the most common DNA and genes. Recorded for this sample are about 250,000 distinct CDR3 sequences; around 25% of them occurred a single time. 4.8% of the sample comes from the top ten.

The receptor was isolated from a female patient aged 2 to 10 who had a stem cell transplant for congenital amegakaryocytic thrombocytopenia, so the T cells may come from the graft donor. The sequence links TRBV5-1 to TRBJ1-4; too little of a D gene remains to name it. The specimen was PBMCs, mostly from graft donor cells, collected 360 days after TCRalphabeta/CD19-depleted stem cell transplant. The nucleotide sequence reads TGCGCCACGCGGACGGGCCTCCCCGAGGAAAAACTGTTTTTT. This translates into CATRTGLPEEKLFF.